This T cell receptor (beta chain) was found in a study of T cells after posttransplantation cyclophosphamide. The data were produced by immunoSEQ multiplex PCR, yet TCRdb's version contains in-frame clones alone and is incomplete. The table includes about 22,000 clones, around 92% detected once. Points on this clone: What it binds is not known.

General study findings and limits: Tissue-infiltrating T cells from skin or gut overlapped little with blood T cells. Recipient CMV seropositivity and CMV reactivation strongly tracked TRB clonality. Later post-transplant blood repertoires were often dominated by donor CD8+ memory clones.

Deletions cut 3 bases from V and 10 bases from J, with 16 bases between. This CDR3 is 15 amino acids long. Germline CDR1 is LGHNA and CDR2 is YNFKEQ. Sampled 1 year posttransplant, controls received myeloablative marrow transplants, methotrexate and a calcineurin inhibitor. Specimen: PBMCs, collected after an allogeneic stem cell transplant with a calcineurin inhibitor and methotrexate. The chain is built from TRBV4-2 and TRBJ1-6; unclear D gene. The TCR comes from a female patient in her fifties who received an allogeneic stem cell transplant from an unrelated donor, was CMV-positive, and had chronic GVHD only. Some T cells may have come from the graft donor. The CDR3 DNA is TGTGCCAGCAGCCATACAAACGAGGCCTACTCACCCCTCCACTTT. The encoded protein is CASSHTNEAYSPLHF.